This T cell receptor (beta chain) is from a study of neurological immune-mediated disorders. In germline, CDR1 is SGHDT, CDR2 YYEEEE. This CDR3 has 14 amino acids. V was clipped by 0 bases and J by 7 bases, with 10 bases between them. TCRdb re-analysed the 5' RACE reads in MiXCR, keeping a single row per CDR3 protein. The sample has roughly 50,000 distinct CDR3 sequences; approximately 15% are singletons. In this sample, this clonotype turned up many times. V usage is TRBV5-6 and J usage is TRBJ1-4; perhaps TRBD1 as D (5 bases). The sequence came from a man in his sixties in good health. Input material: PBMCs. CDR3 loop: CASSLEGVVEKLFF. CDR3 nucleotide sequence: TGTGCCAGCAGCTTGGAAGGGGTGGTTGAAAAACTGTTTTTT.